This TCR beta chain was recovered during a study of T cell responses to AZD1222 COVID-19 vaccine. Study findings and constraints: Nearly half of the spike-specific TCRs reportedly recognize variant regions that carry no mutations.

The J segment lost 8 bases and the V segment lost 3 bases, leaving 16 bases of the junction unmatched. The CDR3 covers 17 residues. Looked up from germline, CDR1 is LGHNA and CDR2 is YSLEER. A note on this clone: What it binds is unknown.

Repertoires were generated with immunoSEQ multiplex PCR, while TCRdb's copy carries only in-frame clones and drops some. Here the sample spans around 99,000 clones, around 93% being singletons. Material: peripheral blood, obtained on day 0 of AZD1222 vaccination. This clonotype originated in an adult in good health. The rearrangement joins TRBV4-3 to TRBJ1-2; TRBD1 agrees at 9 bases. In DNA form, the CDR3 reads TGCGCCAGCAGCCATGCCGGGACAGGGACCGTTTTGTCCGGCTACACCTTC. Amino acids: CASSHAGTGTVLSGYTF.